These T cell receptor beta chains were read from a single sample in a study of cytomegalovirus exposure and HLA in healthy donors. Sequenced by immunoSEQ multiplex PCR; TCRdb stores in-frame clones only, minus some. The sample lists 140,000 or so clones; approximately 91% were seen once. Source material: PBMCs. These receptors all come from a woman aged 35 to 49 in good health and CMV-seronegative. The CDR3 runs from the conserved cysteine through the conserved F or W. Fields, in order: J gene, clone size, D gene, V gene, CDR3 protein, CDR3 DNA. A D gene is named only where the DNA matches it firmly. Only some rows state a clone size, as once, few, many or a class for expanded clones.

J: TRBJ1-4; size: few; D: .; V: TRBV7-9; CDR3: CASSSHKGFNEKLFF; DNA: TGTGCCAGCAGCTCCCATAAGGGGTTTAATGAAAAACTGTTTTTT
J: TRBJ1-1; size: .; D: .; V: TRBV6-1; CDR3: CASSQGREAFF; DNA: TGTGCCAGCAGTCAGGGGCGTGAAGCTTTCTTT
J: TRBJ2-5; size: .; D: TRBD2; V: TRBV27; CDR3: CASRSFFRGGKETQYF; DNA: TGTGCCAGCAGATCATTTTTCCGGGGGGGTAAAGAGACCCAGTACTTC
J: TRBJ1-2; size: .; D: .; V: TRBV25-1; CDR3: CASSESGEAVGYTF; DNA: TGTGCCAGCAGTGAGTCCGGGGAGGCAGTCGGCTACACCTTC
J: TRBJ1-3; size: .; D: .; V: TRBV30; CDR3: CAWSGGNTIYF; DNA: TGTGCCTGGAGCGGTGGAAACACCATATATTTT
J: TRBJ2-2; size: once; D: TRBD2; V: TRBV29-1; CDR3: CSGGTSGAGELFF; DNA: TGCAGCGGCGGGACTAGCGGAGCCGGGGAGCTGTTTTTT
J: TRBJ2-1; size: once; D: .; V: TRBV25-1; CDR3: CAGGGGNEQFF; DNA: TGTGCGGGAGGTGGGGGCAATGAGCAGTTCTTC
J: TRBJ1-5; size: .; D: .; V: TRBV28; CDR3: CASSVRGVGQPQHF; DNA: TGTGCCAGCAGTGTACGGGGGGTTGGTCAGCCCCAGCATTTT
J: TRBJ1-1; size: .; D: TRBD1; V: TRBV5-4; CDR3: CASRISVGTGANTEAFF; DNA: TGTGCCAGCCGAATATCGGTTGGGACAGGGGCGAACACTGAAGCTTTCTTT
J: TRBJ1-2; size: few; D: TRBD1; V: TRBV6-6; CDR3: CASRGTVYGYTF; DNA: TGTGCCAGCCGAGGGACAGTCTATGGCTACACCTTC
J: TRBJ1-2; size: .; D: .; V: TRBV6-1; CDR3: CASSFSGYGYTF; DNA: TGTGCCAGCAGTTTCTCAGGATATGGCTACACCTTC
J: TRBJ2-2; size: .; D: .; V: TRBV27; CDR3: CASKSIAGADTGELFF; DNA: TGTGCCAGCAAAAGTATTGCAGGGGCGGACACCGGGGAGCTGTTTTTT
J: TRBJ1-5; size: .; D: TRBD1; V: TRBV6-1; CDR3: CASRGQSYQPQHF; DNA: TGTGCCAGCAGGGGACAGTCATATCAGCCCCAGCATTTT
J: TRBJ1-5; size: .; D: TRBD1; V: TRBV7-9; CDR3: CASSLGQGLGQPQHF; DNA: TGTGCCAGCAGCCTGGGACAGGGCTTAGGGCAGCCCCAGCATTTT
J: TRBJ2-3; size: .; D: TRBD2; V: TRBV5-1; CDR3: CASSQRGLSTDTQYF; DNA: TGCGCCAGCAGCCAGCGGGGGCTTAGCACAGATACGCAGTATTTT
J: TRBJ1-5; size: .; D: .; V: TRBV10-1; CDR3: CASSAISQPQHF; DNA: TGCGCCAGCAGCGCGATATCTCAGCCCCAGCATTTT
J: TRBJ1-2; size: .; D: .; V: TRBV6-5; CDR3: CASRHRDLGGYTF; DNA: TGTGCCAGCAGACACAGGGACCTAGGTGGCTACACCTTC
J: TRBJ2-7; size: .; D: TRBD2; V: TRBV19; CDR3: CASSFASGWKSYEQYF; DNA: TGTGCCAGTAGTTTTGCTAGCGGGTGGAAATCCTACGAGCAGTACTTC
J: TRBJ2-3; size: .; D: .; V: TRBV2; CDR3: CASSDSSVTDTQYF; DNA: TGTGCCAGCAGTGATTCTAGCGTGACAGATACGCAGTATTTT
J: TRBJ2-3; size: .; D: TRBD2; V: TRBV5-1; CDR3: CASSRETSGNTDTQYF; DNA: TGCGCCAGCAGCCGGGAGACTAGCGGGAACACAGATACGCAGTATTTT
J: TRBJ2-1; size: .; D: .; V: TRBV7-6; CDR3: CASSLDRAGEQFF; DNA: TGTGCCAGCAGCTTAGATCGGGCGGGGGAGCAGTTCTTC
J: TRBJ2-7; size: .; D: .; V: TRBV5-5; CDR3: CASSLYGSAYEQYF; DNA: TGTGCCAGCAGCTTGTACGGGAGTGCCTACGAGCAGTACTTC
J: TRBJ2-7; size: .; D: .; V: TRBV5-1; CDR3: CASSLQGVQGEQYF; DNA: TGCGCCAGCAGCTTACAAGGGGTGCAGGGAGAGCAGTACTTC
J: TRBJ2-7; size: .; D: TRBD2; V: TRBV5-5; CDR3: CASSPGLAKTYEQYF; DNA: TGTGCCAGCAGCCCCGGACTAGCCAAAACCTACGAGCAGTACTTC
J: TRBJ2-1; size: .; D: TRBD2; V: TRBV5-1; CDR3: CASSQGLAGGRGEQFF; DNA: TGCGCCAGCAGCCAAGGACTAGCGGGAGGGCGGGGTGAGCAGTTCTTC
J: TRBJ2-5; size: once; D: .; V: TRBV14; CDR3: CASSQGYEGKTQYF; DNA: TGTGCCAGCAGCCAAGGTTATGAGGGAAAGACCCAGTACTTC
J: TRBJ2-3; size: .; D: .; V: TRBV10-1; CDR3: CASAGIALTDTQYF; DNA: TGCGCCAGCGCCGGGATAGCCCTCACAGATACGCAGTATTTT
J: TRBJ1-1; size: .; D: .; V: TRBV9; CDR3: CASSVAGDSDTEAFF; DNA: TGTGCCAGCAGCGTAGCTGGGGACTCGGACACTGAAGCTTTCTTT
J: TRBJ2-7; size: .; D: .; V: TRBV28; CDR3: CASQGSSYEQYF; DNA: TGTGCCAGCCAGGGGTCCTCCTACGAGCAGTACTTC
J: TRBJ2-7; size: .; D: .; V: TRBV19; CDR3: CASIRPRHRVVGEQYF; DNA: TGTGCCAGTATCCGCCCCCGGCACAGGGTAGTTGGCGAGCAGTACTTC
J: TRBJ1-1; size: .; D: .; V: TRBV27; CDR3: CASSLGPAPNTEAFF; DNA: TGTGCCAGCAGTTTAGGCCCCGCCCCGAACACTGAAGCTTTCTTT
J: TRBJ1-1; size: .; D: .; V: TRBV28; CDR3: CATLGPGTTNTEAFF; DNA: TGTGCCACCCTCGGGCCCGGGACAACGAACACTGAAGCTTTCTTT
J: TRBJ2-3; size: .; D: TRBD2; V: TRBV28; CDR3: CASTSGSTDTQYF; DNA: TGTGCCAGCACTAGCGGGAGCACAGATACGCAGTATTTT
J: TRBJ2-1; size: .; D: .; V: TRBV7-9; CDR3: CSSSLMIGGTPYNEQFF; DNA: TGTTCCAGCAGCTTGATGATAGGAGGGACCCCATACAATGAGCAGTTCTTC
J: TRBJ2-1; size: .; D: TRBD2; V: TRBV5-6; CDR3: CASRERPAGDEQFF; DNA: TGTGCCAGCAGGGAGCGGCCAGCGGGAGATGAGCAGTTCTTC
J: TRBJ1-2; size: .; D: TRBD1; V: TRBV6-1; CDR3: CASSIQGADGYTF; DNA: TGTGCCAGCAGTATTCAGGGGGCGGATGGCTACACCTTC
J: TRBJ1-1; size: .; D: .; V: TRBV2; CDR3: CASSGAGQTEAFF; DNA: TGTGCCAGCAGTGGAGCCGGACAGACTGAAGCTTTCTTT
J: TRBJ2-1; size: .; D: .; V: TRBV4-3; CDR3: CASSQAPATSYNEQFF; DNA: TGCGCCAGCAGCCAAGCGCCAGCGACCTCCTACAATGAGCAGTTCTTC
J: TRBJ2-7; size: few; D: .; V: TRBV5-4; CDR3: CASSSDRLQEQYF; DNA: TGTGCCAGCAGCTCTGACAGATTACAGGAGCAGTACTTC
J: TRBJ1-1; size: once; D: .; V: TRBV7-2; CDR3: CASSLYGGPVEAFF; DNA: TGTGCCAGCAGCTTATATGGGGGCCCGGTTGAAGCTTTCTTT
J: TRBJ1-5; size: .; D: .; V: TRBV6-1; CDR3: CASSEQGNQPQHF; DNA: TGTGCCAGCAGTGAACAGGGGAATCAGCCCCAGCATTTT